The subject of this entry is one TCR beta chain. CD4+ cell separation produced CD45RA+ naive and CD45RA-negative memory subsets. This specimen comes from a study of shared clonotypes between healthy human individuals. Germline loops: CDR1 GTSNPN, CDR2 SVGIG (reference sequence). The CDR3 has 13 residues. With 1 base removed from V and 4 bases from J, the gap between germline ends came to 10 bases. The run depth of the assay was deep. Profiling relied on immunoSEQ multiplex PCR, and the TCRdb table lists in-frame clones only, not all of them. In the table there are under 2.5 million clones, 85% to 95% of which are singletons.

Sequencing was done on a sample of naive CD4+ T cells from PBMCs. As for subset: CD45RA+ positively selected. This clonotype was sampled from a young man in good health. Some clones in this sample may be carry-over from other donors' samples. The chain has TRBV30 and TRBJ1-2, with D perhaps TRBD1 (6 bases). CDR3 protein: CAWSEGGFYGYTF. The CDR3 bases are TGTGCCTGGAGTGAGGGGGGCTTCTATGGCTACACCTTC.